Listed here are 24 T cell receptor beta chains from one sample, sequenced in a study of T cells in Graves' hyperthyroidism and ophthalmopathy. Researchers amplified the TCR beta CDR3 regions from RNA transcripts. First-round RT-PCR with HTBI primers amplified the TCR CDR3 region. Using its own MiXCR run on the multiplex PCR reads, TCRdb lists one record per CDR3 protein. The repertoire holds 300,000 to 400,000 distinct CDR3 sequences, with 18% as singletons. Material for sequencing was blood. The receptors originated from a woman between 50 and 59 years old with Graves' hyperthyroidism.

The chain joins TRBV29-1 to TRBJ2-3, with a weak D call TRBD2 (6 bases). Per the germline V gene, CDR1 is SQVTM and CDR2 is ANQGSEA. The CDR3 spans 15 residues. The germline V and J ends were trimmed by 6 bases and 1 base, with 17 bases remaining between them. This chain's CDR3 is CSVTPGGMGTDTQYF. As DNA, the CDR3 is TGCAGCGTCACCCCCGGGGGAATGGGCACAGATACGCAGTATTTT.

In this sample, this clonotype turned up many times. The gene calls are TRBV3-1 and TRBJ2-5, with a weak D call TRBD1 (5 bases). The ends were cut back, 0 bases at V and 1 base at J, with 12 bases in the middle. Germline V gives CDR1 LGHDT, CDR2 YNNKEL (reference sequence). The CDR3 consists of 16 residues. CDR3 nucleotides: TGTGCCAGCAGCCAAGATCTGCCCAGGGCCCAAGAGACCCAGTACTTC. Its protein product is CASSQDLPRAQETQYF.

In DNA form, the CDR3 reads TGTGCCAGCAGCGGAGTGGGGGGCTATGGCTACACCTTC. Its protein product is CASSGVGGYGYTF. The chain carries TRBV7-6 and TRBJ1-2; possible D gene TRBD1, 5 bases. The CDR3 is 13 residues long. CDR1 is SGHVS and CDR2 is FNYEAQ in the germline V gene. V was clipped by 5 bases and J by 4 bases, with 11 bases between them.

At least ten counts were recorded for this clonotype. The chain uses TRBV12-3 or TRBV12-4 and TRBJ1-6; no definite D call. Trimming removed 8 bases at V and 8 bases at J, with 13 bases between. The CDR3 covers 13 residues. CDR3 in amino acids: CASRNGFDSPLHF. In DNA, the CDR3 is TGTGCCAGCCGTAATGGGTTCGATTCACCCCTCCACTTT.

The chain links TRBV11-2 to TRBJ2-7; TRBD2 might be the D (5 bases). V was clipped by 3 bases and J by 2 bases, with 8 bases between them. This CDR3 has 13 residues. The V gene's germline CDR1 is SGHAT and CDR2 FQNNGV. CDR3 residues: CASSFGEPYEQYF. CDR3 DNA sequence: TGTGCCAGCAGCTTTGGGGAGCCCTACGAGCAGTACTTC.

Turning to this clonotype: The CDR3 ends on some other residue instead of the conserved phenylalanine or tryptophan, so this is likely a read error. The chain uses TRBV12-3 or TRBV12-4 and TRBJ2-5, with 8 positions matching TRBD1. Losses at the gene ends were 5 bases for V and 2 bases for J; bases not matched to a gene: 4. The CDR3 has 14 residues. The CDR3 DNA is TGTGCCAGCAGTATAACAGGGGGTCAAGAGACCCAGTACCTC. Encoded protein: CASSITGGQETQYL.

This clonotype came up many times. This CDR3 reads CASSLRGRPDTDTQYF. The CDR3 DNA follows: TGTGCCAGCAGCTTACGGGGCAGGCCTGACACAGATACGCAGTATTTT. V and J are TRBV11-1 and TRBJ2-3, with D perhaps given as TRBD1 or TRBD2 (5 bases each). V lost 2 bases and J 2 bases, leaving 14 bases between the germline ends. CDR3 length: 16 amino acids. Germline CDR1 and CDR2: SGHAT and FQDESV (reference sequence).

This clonotype was counted many times. The chain is built from TRBV5-1 and TRBJ2-1, with no clear D. The CDR3 runs to 13 residues. The germline V gene encodes CDR1 SGHRS and CDR2 YFSETQ. Trimming took 2 bases from V and 8 from J, leaving 11 bases between them. The CDR3 is CASSFWGGDEQFF. CDR3 DNA: TGCGCCAGCAGCTTTTGGGGTGGGGATGAGCAGTTCTTC. The full variable domain, rest sourced from reference TRBV5-1 and TRBJ2-1, is KAGVTQTPRYLIKTRGQQVTLSCSPISGHRSVSWYQQTPGQGLQFLFEYFSETQRNKGNFPGRFSGRQFSNSRSEMNVSTLELGDSALYLCASSFWGGDEQFFGPGTRLTVL.

Only a few counts were recorded for this clonotype. J is TRBJ1-1 and V is TRBV12-3 or TRBV12-4; D gene unclear. The CDR3 runs to 13 residues. Deletions cut 2 bases from V and 1 base from J, with 5 bases between. CDR3 nucleotide sequence: TGTGCCAGCAGTTTACGCGCGAACACTGAAGCTTTCTTT. Translated, it gives CASSLRANTEAFF.

This clonotype was counted between two and nine times. In nucleotides, the CDR3 is TGTGCCAGCAGCCAAGATGCGGGGATGGAACTGTTTTTT. This sequence encodes CASSQDAGMELFF. V usage is TRBV4-2 and J usage is TRBJ1-4; no firm D call. Germline values: CDR1 LGHNA, CDR2 YNFKEQ. Trimming left V 0 bases short and J 12 bases short, with 11 bases between. This CDR3 comprises 13 residues.

This clonotype was picked up a small number of times. This rearrangement joins TRBV3-1 to TRBJ1-2; unclear D gene. The V end was cut by 6 bases, the J end by 8 bases, with 16 bases between. From germline, CDR1 is LGHDT and CDR2 YNNKEL (reference sequence). The length of the CDR3 is 13 residues. The CDR3 DNA sequence: TGTGCCAGCAGAGGTCCGGAGTCGGAGGGCTACACCTTC. Protein: CASRGPESEGYTF.

This clonotype appeared a few times. V usage is TRBV5-4 and J usage is TRBJ2-5; 7 bases line up with TRBD2. V lost 4 bases and J lost 4; bases outside the gene matches: 4. This CDR3 has 13 amino acids. Germline lookup yields CDR1 SGHNT and CDR2 YYREEE (reference sequence). In nucleotides, the CDR3 is TGTGCCAGCAGCGCAAGCGGGGCAGAGACCCAGTACTTC. It translates to CASSASGAETQYF.

Many counts were recorded for this clonotype. This rearrangement joins TRBV11-2 to TRBJ2-3, with TRBD2 as a possible D gene (7 bases). From germline, CDR1 is SGHAT and CDR2 FQNNGV. The CDR3 is 15 residues long. Trimming removed 4 bases at V and 1 base at J, with 12 bases between. CDR3 coding DNA: TGTGCCAGCAGCTCAGTGCGGGGGCGCACAGATACGCAGTATTTT. Translation gives CASSSVRGRTDTQYF. Using reference TRBV11-2 and TRBJ2-3 for the parts outside the CDR3, the full variable domain is EAGVAQSPRYKIIEKRQSVAFWCNPISGHATLYWYQQILGQGPKLLIQFQNNGVVDDSQLPKDRFSAERLKGVDSTLKIQPAKLEDSAVYLCASSSVRGRTDTQYFGPGTRLTVL.

This rearrangement joins TRBV12-3 or TRBV12-4 to TRBJ2-1; D uncertain. There are 16 residues in the CDR3. V was pared by 7 bases and J by 1 base, with 17 bases between. CDR3 sequence: CASTPLNPISYNEQFF. CDR3 DNA: TGTGCCAGCACCCCGCTGAATCCTATTTCCTACAATGAGCAGTTCTTC.

This clonotype was observed a few times. CDR3 coding DNA: TGCAGTGCTAGAGATCTTAGGAGACAGGGACTAGCGGGAATCTACAATGAGCAGTTCTTC. Translating gives CSARDLRRQGLAGIYNEQFF. The chain has TRBV20-1 and TRBJ2-1; TRBD2 agrees at 13 bases. With 0 bases clipped from V and 3 bases from J, the junction kept 14 bases outside the gene matches. CDR3 length: 20 residues. The germline gives CDR1 DFQATT, CDR2 SNEGSKA (reference sequence).

In this sample, this clonotype turned up a few times. The chain has TRBV6-1 and TRBJ1-5; no definite D call. The CDR3 totals 13 residues. The V and J ends lost 7 bases and 0 bases respectively, with 7 bases between them. Germline V gene lookup returns CDR1 MNHNS and CDR2 SASEGT. The CDR3 region has the DNA TGTGCCAGCAAAGCTAATAGCAATCAGCCCCAGCATTTT. Translating it yields CASKANSNQPQHF.

This clonotype was seen ten or more times. Germline is not matched at one junction end, which may reflect a read error. V and J are TRBV11-2 and TRBJ2-5, with TRBD1 matching 9 bases. CDR1 SGHAT and CDR2 FQNNGV come from the germline V gene. This CDR3 contains 13 residues. CDR3 amino acids: CASSVDRGETQYF. For the CDR3, the DNA is TGTGCCAGCAGCGTAGACAGGGGGGAGACCCAGTACTTC. The full variable domain, with the rest looked up from reference TRBV11-2 and TRBJ2-5, is EAGVAQSPRYKIIEKRQSVAFWCNPISGHATLYWYQQILGQGPKLLIQFQNNGVVDDSQLPKDRFSAERLKGVDSTLKIQPAKLEDSAVYLCASSVDRGETQYFGPGTRLLVL.

The chain has TRBV11-2 and TRBJ1-1; TRBD1 agrees at 8 bases. Looked up from germline, CDR1 is SGHAT and CDR2 is FQNNGV. The CDR3 covers 14 residues. Germline trimming cut 6 bases from V and 5 bases from J; bases unmatched to any gene: 8. CDR3 nucleotides: TGTGCCAGCAGTTTGTCACAGGGGGTGACTGAAGCTTTCTTT. It translates to CASSLSQGVTEAFF.

This clonotype was counted between two and nine times. This chain joins TRBV12-3 or TRBV12-4 and TRBJ2-2; 8 bases are shared with TRBD2. J was trimmed by 7 bases and V by 5 bases; bases with no gene match: 3. CDR3 length: 13 amino acids. Here the CDR3 DNA reads TGTGCCAGCAGTCGCACTAGCGGCGGGGAGCTGTTTTTT. Its translation: CASSRTSGGELFF.

The table lists this clonotype with a few counts. This may be a read error: a much more frequent sequence differs by one nucleotide. The CDR3 loop reads CASSLTGRFNEQFF. CDR3 DNA: TGTGCCAGCAGCTTAACGGGAAGGTTCAATGAGCAGTTCTTC. This chain links TRBV7-3 with TRBJ2-1, with unresolved D. Germline lookup yields CDR1 SGHTA and CDR2 FQGTGA. This CDR3 region has 14 residues. Trimming took 0 bases from V and 6 from J, leaving 9 bases between them.

The chain is built from TRBV7-9 and TRBJ1-2; maybe TRBD1 (5 bases). The length of the CDR3 is 15 residues. Trimming removed 4 bases from V and 0 bases from J, with 12 bases in between. CDR1 is SEHNR and CDR2 is FQNEAQ in the germline V gene (reference sequence). DNA for the CDR3: TGTGCCAGCAGCTCCGGGACGGCCGCTAACTATGGCTACACCTTC. Its translation: CASSSGTAANYGYTF.

Here the CDR3 DNA reads TGTGCCAGCAGTGAAGCCTGGGGCAGGGGAGACAATGAGCAGTTCTTC. This gives the protein CASSEAWGRGDNEQFF. The rearrangement links TRBV6-1 to TRBJ2-1, with D maybe TRBD1 (6 bases). The V and J ends lost 0 bases and 5 bases respectively, with 14 bases between them. Germline loops: CDR1 MNHNS, CDR2 SASEGT. This CDR3 has 16 residues.

This clonotype was counted many times. The V and J genes are TRBV3-1 and TRBJ2-1; 11 nucleotides line up with TRBD2. CDR3 size: 15 residues. Germline V lookup: CDR1 LGHDT, CDR2 YNNKEL (reference sequence). After removal of 4 bases from V and 5 bases from J, the junction contained 4 bases not matched to a gene. CDR3 in DNA: TGTGCCAGCAGCCCTATACTAGCGGGAGACAATGAGCAGTTCTTC. As protein: CASSPILAGDNEQFF.

This clonotype was observed many times. The chain carries TRBV30 and TRBJ1-2; D possibly corresponds to TRBD1 (5 bases). Germline V lookup: CDR1 GTSNPN, CDR2 SVGIG (reference sequence). The V end lost 0 bases, the J end lost 6 bases, and 14 bases lay between the germline ends. This CDR3 region has 14 residues. CDR3 loop: CAWSVLGDGDGYTF. The CDR3 DNA follows: TGTGCCTGGAGTGTTTTGGGGGACGGCGATGGCTACACCTTC.